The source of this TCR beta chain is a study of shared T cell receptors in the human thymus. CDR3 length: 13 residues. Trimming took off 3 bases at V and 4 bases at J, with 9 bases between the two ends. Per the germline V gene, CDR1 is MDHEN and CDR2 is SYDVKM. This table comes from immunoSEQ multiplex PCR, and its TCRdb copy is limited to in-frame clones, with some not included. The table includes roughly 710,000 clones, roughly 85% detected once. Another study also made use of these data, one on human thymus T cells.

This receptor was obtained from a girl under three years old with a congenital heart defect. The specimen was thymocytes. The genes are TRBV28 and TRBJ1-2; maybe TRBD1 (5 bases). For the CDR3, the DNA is TGTGCCAGCAGTTTTAACAGGATCTATGGCTACACCTTC. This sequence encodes CASSFNRIYGYTF.